The next 4 T cell receptor beta chains were all read from a single sample in a study of cytomegalovirus exposure and HLA in healthy donors. The primer mix had 60 Vbeta and 13 Jbeta primers. Measured with immunoSEQ multiplex PCR; TCRdb has only the in-frame clones, and not every one. Here the sample spans about 130,000 clones, approximately 81% being singletons. The sample taken for sequencing was PBMCs. The receptors were sampled from a male donor in good health and CMV-seronegative.

The V gene is TRBV4-3, the J gene TRBJ1-5; TRBD1 might be the D (6 bases). The CDR3 loop spans 15 amino acids. Trimming took 2 bases from V and 4 from J, leaving 12 bases between them. Germline CDR1 reads LGHNA; CDR2 reads YSLEER. CDR3 sequence (DNA): TGCGCCAGCAGCCAACACAGGGCGGTGAATCAGCCCCAGCATTTT. It codes for CASSQHRAVNQPQHF.

The CDR3 DNA is TGTGCCAGCAGCCAAGGCCTCCGAGGGGGTAATGAAAAACTGTTTTTT. This translates into CASSQGLRGGNEKLFF. V is TRBV14 and J is TRBJ1-4; TRBD1 might be the D (6 bases). This CDR3 has 16 residues. Between the trimmed V and J ends, which lost 1 base and 4 bases, there was a span of 13 bases. Germline assignment: CDR1 SGHDN and CDR2 FVKESK.

This rearrangement joins TRBV28 to TRBJ1-1; perhaps TRBD1 as D (5 bases). The CDR3 has 15 amino acids. V dropped 3 bases and J dropped 3 bases, with 14 bases sitting between them. CDR1 is MDHEN, CDR2 SYDVKM, per germline. This CDR3 is CASSLGGAGDTEAFF. Written as DNA, the CDR3 is TGTGCCAGCAGTTTGGGCGGGGCCGGGGACACTGAAGCTTTCTTT.

The chain has TRBV9 and TRBJ2-1; 13 bases match TRBD2. V trimming: 7 bases; J trimming: 8 bases; junction bases outside the gene matches: 21. Germline CDR1 and CDR2: SGDLS and YYNGEE. This CDR3 has 19 amino acids. The CDR3 loop is CASFPHGTPGLAGVDEQFF. In DNA form, the CDR3 reads TGTGCCAGCTTCCCCCACGGGACCCCAGGACTAGCGGGAGTTGATGAGCAGTTCTTC.